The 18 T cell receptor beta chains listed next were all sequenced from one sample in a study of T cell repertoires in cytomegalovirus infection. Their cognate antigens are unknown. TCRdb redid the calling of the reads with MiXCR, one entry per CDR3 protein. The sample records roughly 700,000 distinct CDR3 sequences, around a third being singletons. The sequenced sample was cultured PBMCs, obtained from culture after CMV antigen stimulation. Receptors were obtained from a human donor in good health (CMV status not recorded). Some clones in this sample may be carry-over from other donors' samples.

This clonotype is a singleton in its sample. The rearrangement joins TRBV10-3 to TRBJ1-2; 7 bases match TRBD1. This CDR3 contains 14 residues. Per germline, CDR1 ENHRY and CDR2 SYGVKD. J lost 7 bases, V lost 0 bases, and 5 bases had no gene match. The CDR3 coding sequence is TGTGCCATCAGTGAGTCCCGGACAGGATTTGGCTACACCTTC. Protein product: CAISESRTGFGYTF.

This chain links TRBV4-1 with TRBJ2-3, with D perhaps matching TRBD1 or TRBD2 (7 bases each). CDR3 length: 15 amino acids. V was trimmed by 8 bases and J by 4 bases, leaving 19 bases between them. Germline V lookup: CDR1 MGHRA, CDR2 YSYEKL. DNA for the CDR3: TGCGCCAGCCGACAGGGCCCGGGGGGACCAGATACGCAGTATTTT. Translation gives CASRQGPGGPDTQYF.

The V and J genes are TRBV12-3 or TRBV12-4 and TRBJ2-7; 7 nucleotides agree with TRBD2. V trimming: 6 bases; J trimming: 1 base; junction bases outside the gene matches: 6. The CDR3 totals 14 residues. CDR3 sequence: CASRLQRESYEQYF. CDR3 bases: TGTGCCAGCAGACTACAGCGGGAATCCTACGAGCAGTACTTC.

The CDR3 DNA follows: TGCAGTGCTAGAGTACTAGGACCCGGCACAGATACGCAGTATTTT. Its translation is CSARVLGPGTDTQYF. V usage is TRBV20-1 and J usage is TRBJ2-3; D is perhaps TRBD2 (5 bases). V was trimmed by 1 base and J by 1 base, leaving 12 bases between them. This CDR3 has 15 residues. The V gene's germline CDR1 is DFQATT and CDR2 SNEGSKA (reference sequence).

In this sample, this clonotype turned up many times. CDR3 DNA sequence: TGTGCCAGCAGCTTAGACGGGAGTTACGATACGCAGTATTTT. It encodes CASSLDGSYDTQYF. The rearrangement joins TRBV7-2 to TRBJ2-3, with a tentative D call TRBD2 (6 bases). Looked up from germline, CDR1 is SGHTA and CDR2 is FQGNSA. V lost 1 base and J lost 6, with 11 bases in between. The CDR3 is made up of 14 amino acids.

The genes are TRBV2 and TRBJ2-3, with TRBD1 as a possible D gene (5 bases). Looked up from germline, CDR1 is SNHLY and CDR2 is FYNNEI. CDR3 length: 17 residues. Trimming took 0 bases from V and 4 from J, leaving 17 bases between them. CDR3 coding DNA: TGTGCCAGCAGTGAAGCGCCAATCAGGGTGGGCGCAGATACGCAGTATTTT. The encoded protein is CASSEAPIRVGADTQYF.

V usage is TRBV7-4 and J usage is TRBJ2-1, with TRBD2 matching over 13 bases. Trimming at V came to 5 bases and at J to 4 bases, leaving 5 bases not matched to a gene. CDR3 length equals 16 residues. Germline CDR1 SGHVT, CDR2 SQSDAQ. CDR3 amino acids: CASSPTSGGGYNEQFF. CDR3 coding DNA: TGTGCCAGCAGCCCAACTAGCGGGGGGGGTTACAATGAGCAGTTCTTC.

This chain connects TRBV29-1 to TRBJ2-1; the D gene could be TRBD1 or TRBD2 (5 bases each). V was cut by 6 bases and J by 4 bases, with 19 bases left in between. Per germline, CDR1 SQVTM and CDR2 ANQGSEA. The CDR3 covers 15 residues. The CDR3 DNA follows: TGCAGCGTCCCCAAACCCGGGACGAGGTACAATGAGCAGTTCTTC. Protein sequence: CSVPKPGTRYNEQFF.

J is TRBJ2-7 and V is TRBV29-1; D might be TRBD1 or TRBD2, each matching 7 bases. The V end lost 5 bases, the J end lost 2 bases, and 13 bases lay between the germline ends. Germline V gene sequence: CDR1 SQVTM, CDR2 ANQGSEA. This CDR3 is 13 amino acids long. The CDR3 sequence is CSVHRGGPYEQYF. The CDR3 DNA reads TGCAGCGTTCACAGGGGAGGGCCCTACGAGCAGTACTTC.

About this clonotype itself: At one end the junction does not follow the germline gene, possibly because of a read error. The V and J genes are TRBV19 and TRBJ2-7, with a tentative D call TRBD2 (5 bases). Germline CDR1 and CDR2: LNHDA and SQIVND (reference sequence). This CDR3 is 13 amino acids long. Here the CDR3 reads CASRDGLSYERYF. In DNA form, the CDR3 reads TGTGCCAGTAGAGACGGACTCTCCTACGAGCGGTACTTC.

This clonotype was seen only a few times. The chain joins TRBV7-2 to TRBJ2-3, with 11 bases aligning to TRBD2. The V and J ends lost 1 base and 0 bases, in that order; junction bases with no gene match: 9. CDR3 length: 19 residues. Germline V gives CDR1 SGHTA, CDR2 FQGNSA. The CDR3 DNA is TGTGCCAGCAGCTTAGGGCGGGGGGGACTAGCGGTTAGCACAGATACGCAGTATTTT. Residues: CASSLGRGGLAVSTDTQYF.

Written as DNA, the CDR3 is TGTGCCAGCAGTTACACCCGGACAGTGTTCAATGAGCAGTTCTTC. Translation gives CASSYTRTVFNEQFF. This chain connects TRBV6-2 or TRBV6-3 to TRBJ2-1; possible D gene TRBD1, 6 bases. Germline values: CDR1 MNHEY, CDR2 SVGEGT. V lost 2 bases to trimming and J lost 6 bases, with 14 bases between them. The CDR3 spans 15 residues.

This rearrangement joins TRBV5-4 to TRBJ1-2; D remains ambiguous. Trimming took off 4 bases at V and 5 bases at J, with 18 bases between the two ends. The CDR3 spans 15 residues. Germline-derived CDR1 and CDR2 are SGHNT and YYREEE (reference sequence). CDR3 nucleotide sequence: TGTGCCAGCAGCCCAACCGTTAACAGTGATTATGGCTACACCTTC. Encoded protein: CASSPTVNSDYGYTF.

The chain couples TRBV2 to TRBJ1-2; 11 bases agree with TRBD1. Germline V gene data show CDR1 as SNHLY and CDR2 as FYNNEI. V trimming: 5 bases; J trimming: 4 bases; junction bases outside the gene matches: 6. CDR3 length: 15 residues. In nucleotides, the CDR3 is TGTGCCAGCAGTACCGGACAGGGGGCGAGCTATGGCTACACCTTC. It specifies CASSTGQGASYGYTF.

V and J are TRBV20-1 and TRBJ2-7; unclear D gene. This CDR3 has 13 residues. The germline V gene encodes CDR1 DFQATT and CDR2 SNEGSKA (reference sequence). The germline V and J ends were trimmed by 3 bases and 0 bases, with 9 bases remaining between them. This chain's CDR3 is CSASGGSSYEQYF. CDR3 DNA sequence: TGCAGTGCTAGTGGTGGAAGCTCCTACGAGCAGTACTTC.

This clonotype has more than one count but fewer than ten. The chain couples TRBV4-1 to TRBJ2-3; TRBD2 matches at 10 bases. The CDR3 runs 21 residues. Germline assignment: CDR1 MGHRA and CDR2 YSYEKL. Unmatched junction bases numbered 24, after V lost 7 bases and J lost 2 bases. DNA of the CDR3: TGCGCCAGCACCCCCCTGATCTCTGACTCGAACACTAGCGGGGACACAGATACGCAGTATTTT. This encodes CASTPLISDSNTSGDTDTQYF.

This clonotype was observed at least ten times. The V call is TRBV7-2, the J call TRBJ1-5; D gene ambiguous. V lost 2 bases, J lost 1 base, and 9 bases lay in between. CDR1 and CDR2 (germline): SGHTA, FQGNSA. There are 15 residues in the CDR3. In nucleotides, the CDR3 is TGTGCCAGCAGCTTATACGGGGAAAGCAATCAGCCCCAGCATTTT. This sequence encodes CASSLYGESNQPQHF.

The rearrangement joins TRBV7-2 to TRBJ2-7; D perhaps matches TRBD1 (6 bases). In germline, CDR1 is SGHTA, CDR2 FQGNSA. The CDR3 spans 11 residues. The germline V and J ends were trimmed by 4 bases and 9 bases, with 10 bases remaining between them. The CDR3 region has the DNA TGTGCCAGCAGCTATACAGGGACGCAGTACTTC. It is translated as CASSYTGTQYF.